This T cell receptor (beta chain) was captured by sequencing in a study of cytomegalovirus exposure and HLA in healthy donors. General study findings and limits: A prior analysis recorded that most TCR beta V segments were productive about 87% or about 30% of the time. Judged likely to be a sequencing artifact was a cluster of highly shared sequence variants. In a later analysis, at a false discovery rate of 0.05, approximately 16,000 TCR beta sequences matched HLA alleles. The HLA-A and HLA-B alleles of most subjects were reportedly predicted accurately from TCR beta sequences.

As to this clone: As yet, its antigen is unknown.

This PCR relied on a set of 60 Vbeta primers and 13 Jbeta primers. Here immunoSEQ multiplex PCR was the method, and the copy in TCRdb shows in-frame clones only, minus some. This table holds 150,000 to 200,000 clones, 71% found once. Germline CDR1 reads SGHAT; CDR2 reads FQNNGV. Trimming shortened V by 3 bases and J by 6 bases, and 14 bases separated the two germline ends. The CDR3 spans 14 residues. This chain links TRBV11-2 with TRBJ1-1; no reliable D call. This receptor was taken from a girl aged 10 to 17 in good health and CMV-seronegative. The specimen sequenced was PBMCs. CDR3 region: CASSFSGAGPEAFF. The CDR3 DNA is TGTGCCAGCAGCTTCTCCGGAGCGGGCCCTGAAGCTTTCTTT.